The 15 T cell receptor beta chains reported below all come from one sample, sequenced in a study of CD8 T cells in ankylosing spondylitis. MiXCR, applied by TCRdb to the 5' RACE reads, yields one record per CDR3 protein. The data contain 200,000 to 300,000 distinct CDR3 sequences, 20% to 30% of them singletons. The sequenced sample was blood, either unsorted or a sorted T cell fraction (not recorded which). The source of these receptors is a male donor with ankylosing spondylitis or in good health (not recorded which).

This clonotype was counted a few times. V and J are TRBV12-3 or TRBV12-4 and TRBJ2-5, with D perhaps being TRBD1 or TRBD2 (7 bases each). Trimming left V 6 bases short and J 5 bases short, with 16 bases between. The CDR3 contains 14 residues. The CDR3 region is CASRLTGEGETQYF. CDR3 sequence (DNA): TGTGCCAGCAGGTTAACAGGGGAGGGGGAGACCCAGTACTTC.

This clonotype was recorded a few times. The CDR3 coding sequence is TGCAGTGCTAGAGGCCGCCTAAGCACAGATACGCAGTATTTT. Translated, it gives CSARGRLSTDTQYF. The chain carries TRBV20-1 and TRBJ2-3; D ambiguous. This CDR3 comprises 14 residues. CDR1 DFQATT and CDR2 SNEGSKA come from the germline V gene (reference sequence). V lost 1 base, J lost 0 bases, and 8 bases lay in between.

This chain uses TRBV20-1 with TRBJ1-4; D gene uncertain. This CDR3 comprises 17 residues. Trimming shortened V by 0 bases and J by 0 bases, and 14 bases separated the two germline ends. The germline CDR1 and CDR2 sequences are DFQATT and SNEGSKA (reference sequence). CDR3 sequence: CSAREFGQTSTNEKLFF. The CDR3 DNA reads as TGCAGTGCTAGAGAGTTCGGGCAGACTTCAACTAATGAAAAACTGTTTTTT.

This clonotype was picked up many times. This chain uses TRBV29-1 with TRBJ1-1; D is ambiguous. Germline values: CDR1 SQVTM, CDR2 ANQGSEA. Trimming took 2 bases from V and 3 from J, leaving 13 bases between them. The CDR3 has 14 amino acids. The CDR3 spells CSVEFTRWDTEAFF. The CDR3 nucleotides are TGCAGCGTTGAATTTACAAGGTGGGACACTGAAGCTTTCTTT.

V usage is TRBV12-3 or TRBV12-4 and J usage is TRBJ2-3; D is perhaps TRBD2 (8 bases). This CDR3 region has 15 residues. The V gene lost 6 bases and the J gene lost 6 bases, with 19 bases spanning the gap. CDR3 sequence reads: CASSREGAGFDTQYF. The CDR3 region has the DNA TGTGCCAGCAGCCGGGAGGGGGCTGGGTTCGATACGCAGTATTTT.

A few counts support this clonotype. This chain uses TRBV20-1 with TRBJ2-5; 9 bases fit TRBD2. The germline V gene encodes CDR1 DFQATT and CDR2 SNEGSKA (reference sequence). This CDR3 is built from 14 residues. V trimming: 7 bases; J trimming: 5 bases; junction bases outside the gene matches: 11. CDR3 sequence: CSVHLAGAGETQYF. The CDR3 nucleotides are TGCAGTGTCCATTTAGCGGGGGCGGGTGAGACCCAGTACTTC.

This clonotype was detected only a few times. The chain joins TRBV29-1 to TRBJ2-5; no definite D call. Germline V gives CDR1 SQVTM, CDR2 ANQGSEA. Trimming removed 7 bases from V and 4 bases from J, with 13 bases in between. CDR3 length: 12 residues. Written as DNA, the CDR3 is TGCAGCGCTGATTTCTATGGAGAGACCCAGTACTTC. It translates to CSADFYGETQYF.

The DNA of the CDR3 is TGTGCCAGCGCCGGAACGGGACTAGCGGGGCGAGATACGCAGTATTTT. Translated, it gives CASAGTGLAGRDTQYF. The V gene is TRBV5-8, the J gene TRBJ2-3, with TRBD2 matching over 13 bases. Losses at the gene ends were 7 bases for V and 5 bases for J; bases not matched to a gene: 10. The CDR3 is 16 residues long. Germline CDR1 and CDR2: SGHTS and YDEGEE. Looking up the rest from reference TRBV5-8 and TRBJ2-3 gives the full variable domain: EAGVTQSPTHLIKTRGQQATLRCSPISGHTSVYWYQQALGLGLQFLLWYDEGEERNRGNFPPRFSGRQFPNYSSELNVNALELEDSALYLCASAGTGLAGRDTQYFGPGTRLTVL.

This chain connects TRBV29-1 to TRBJ2-7; possibly TRBD1 for D (5 bases). CDR3 length: 11 residues. V lost 6 bases to trimming and J lost 7 bases, with 13 bases between them. The germline V gene encodes CDR1 SQVTM and CDR2 ANQGSEA. The DNA of the CDR3 is TGCAGCGTCCGGACAACCTGGGAGCAGTACTTC. It codes for CSVRTTWEQYF.

This clonotype was observed many times. J is TRBJ2-3 and V is TRBV5-1; D remains ambiguous. CDR1 and CDR2 (germline): SGHRS, YFSETQ. This CDR3 has 14 residues. V was clipped by 3 bases and J by 5 bases, with 13 bases between them. The CDR3 protein is CASSSQTGGDTQYF. The CDR3 coding sequence is TGCGCCAGCAGCTCCCAAACCGGCGGAGATACGCAGTATTTT.

In this sample, this clonotype turned up many times. The chain recombines TRBV6-1 with TRBJ2-1; 11 bases map to TRBD2. CDR1 and CDR2 from the germline V gene are MNHNS and SASEGT. This CDR3 has 14 amino acids. V gave up 5 bases and J gave up 7 bases; unmatched junction bases: 4. CDR3 sequence: CASSRGLAVNEQFF. As DNA, the CDR3 is TGTGCCAGCAGTAGGGGACTAGCGGTAAATGAGCAGTTCTTC.

This clonotype was seen more than once but under ten times. The V gene is TRBV7-8, the J gene TRBJ1-5; 8 positions agree with TRBD1. The CDR3 extends over 15 amino acids. Germline CDR1 and CDR2: SGHVS and FQNEAQ. V gave up 5 bases and J gave up 7 bases; unmatched junction bases: 10. The CDR3 DNA reads TGTGCCAGCAGCGATGGGACAGGAAGAACACAGCCCCAGCATTTT. Protein product: CASSDGTGRTQPQHF.

This clonotype showed up just once. The chain links TRBV7-8 to TRBJ2-1; unclear D gene. The germline CDR1 and CDR2 sequences are SGHVS and FQNEAQ. Trimming took 1 base from V and 1 from J, leaving 20 bases between them. The CDR3 length is 19 residues. The CDR3 nucleotides read TGTGCCAGCAGCTTAGGTCGGCTGCCAACCCGCCAATCCTACAATGAGCAGTTCTTC. This gives the protein CASSLGRLPTRQSYNEQFF.

In this sample, this clonotype turned up once. V usage is TRBV7-9 and J usage is TRBJ2-7; D possibly corresponds to TRBD2 (5 bases). Germline lookup yields CDR1 SEHNR and CDR2 FQNEAQ (reference sequence). V was shortened by 5 bases and J by 7 bases, with 15 bases between the two germline ends. The CDR3 is 13 amino acids. The CDR3 nucleotides are TGTGCCAGCAGCCCCAAACCGGGAAGTGAGCAGTACTTC. Protein product: CASSPKPGSEQYF.

The V and J genes are TRBV20-1 and TRBJ2-7; 7 bases fit TRBD1. The trim removed 2 bases at V and 1 base at J, leaving 5 bases unmatched. Germline V lookup: CDR1 DFQATT, CDR2 SNEGSKA (reference sequence). The CDR3 totals 14 residues. CDR3 nucleotides: TGCAGTGCTAGATCGGTCAGGGGGTCCTACGAGCAGTACTTC. Translating it yields CSARSVRGSYEQYF.